These 31 T cell receptor beta chains came from one sample sequenced in a study of response to subunit inactivated influenza vaccine. TCRdb independently ran MiXCR on the RT-PCR reads; one entry per CDR3 protein. Of 150,000 to 200,000 distinct CDR3 sequences listed, nearly 9.5% are singletons. This material consisted of non-naive T cells sorted from PBMCs, taken on the day of vaccination. These receptors originate from a man aged 45-60 years who received an inactivated influenza vaccine.

This clonotype was counted ten times or more. The CDR3 region is CASSFASSGVIYEQYF. CDR3 nucleotides: TGTGCCAGCAGTTTCGCCTCCAGCGGTGTGATCTACGAGCAGTACTTC. The chain uses TRBV28 and TRBJ2-7; D perhaps matches TRBD2 (5 bases). The germline V gene encodes CDR1 MDHEN and CDR2 SYDVKM. V was cut by 3 bases and J by 3 bases, with 18 bases left in between. This CDR3 is built from 16 residues.

This clonotype was detected ten times or more. The chain employs TRBV20-1 and TRBJ2-2, with D possibly being TRBD1 or TRBD2 (5 bases each). CDR1 and CDR2 (germline): DFQATT, SNEGSKA (reference sequence). Between the trimmed V and J ends, which lost 5 bases and 2 bases, there was a span of 12 bases. This CDR3 contains 14 residues. As DNA, the CDR3 is TGCAGTGCTGCCGGGACCGTTAACACCGGGGAGCTGTTTTTT. Translated, it gives CSAAGTVNTGELFF.

This clonotype has just a few counts. The chain joins TRBV5-1 to TRBJ2-7; 7 bases line up with TRBD1. Looked up from germline, CDR1 is SGHRS and CDR2 is YFSETQ. CDR3 length equals 13 residues. V lost 0 bases to trimming and J lost 7 bases; unmatched junction nucleotides: 4. CDR3 residues: CASSLAPGQEQYF. In DNA, the CDR3 is TGCGCCAGCAGCTTGGCCCCGGGACAGGAGCAGTACTTC.

This clonotype was seen more than once but under ten times. The genes are TRBV7-3 and TRBJ2-3, with TRBD2 matching over 7 bases. Germline CDR1 and CDR2: SGHTA and FQGTGA. There are 16 residues in the CDR3. The V gene end was trimmed by 5 bases and the J gene end by 2 bases; junction bases not matched to a gene: 10. CDR3 in amino acids: CASSPRGAGLTDTQYF. CDR3 in DNA: TGTGCCAGCAGCCCCCGTGGAGCGGGACTCACAGATACGCAGTATTTT.

The sample holds a few counts of this clonotype. V gene TRBV6-5 combines with J gene TRBJ2-7; D is perhaps TRBD1 (6 bases). Trimming took off 0 bases at V and 3 bases at J, with 18 bases between the two ends. The germline CDR1 and CDR2 sequences are MNHEY and SVGAGI. The CDR3 sequence is 17 residues long. As DNA, the CDR3 is TGTGCCAGCAGTTACTCTCACCTCGCAGGACAGCGCTACGAGCAGTACTTC. It codes for CASSYSHLAGQRYEQYF.

This clonotype was observed a few times. The chain is built from TRBV20-1 and TRBJ2-3; 9 bases line up with TRBD2. This CDR3 spans 14 amino acids. Germline CDR1 is DFQATT and CDR2 is SNEGSKA (reference sequence). The V segment lost 3 bases and the J segment 2 bases; nucleotides outside the gene matches: 3. The CDR3 loop reads CSASPSGATDTQYF. CDR3 in DNA: TGCAGTGCTAGTCCTAGCGGGGCCACAGATACGCAGTATTTT.

There are a few counts of this clonotype. The chain uses TRBV6-2 or TRBV6-3 and TRBJ2-7; 7 nucleotides align to TRBD1. Per the germline V gene, CDR1 is MNHEY and CDR2 is SVGEGT. The CDR3 runs 13 residues. V dropped 6 bases and J dropped 2; count of bases not matched to a gene: 4. The CDR3 here is CASSGTVTYEQYF. The DNA for the CDR3 is TGTGCCAGCAGCGGGACAGTGACCTACGAGCAGTACTTC.

This clonotype turned up a few times. V is TRBV18 and J is TRBJ2-1; D is possibly TRBD2 (5 bases). Germline V gives CDR1 KGHSH, CDR2 LQKENI. The CDR3 length is 16 residues. Between the trimmed V and J ends, which lost 0 bases and 5 bases, there was a span of 14 bases. CDR3 DNA: TGTGCCAGCTCACCACCGGTTTTCGGGAAGCACAATGAGCAGTTCTTC. Protein: CASSPPVFGKHNEQFF.

This clonotype has just a few counts. The V call is TRBV7-8, the J call TRBJ1-2, with 8 positions matching TRBD1. V was clipped by 3 bases and J by 4 bases; unmatched bases: 7. CDR1 and CDR2 from the germline V gene are SGHVS and FQNEAQ. This CDR3 is 15 amino acids long. The CDR3 sequence is CASSFLDREAYGYTF. The CDR3 DNA sequence: TGTGCCAGCAGCTTCTTGGACAGGGAGGCCTATGGCTACACCTTC.

On this clonotype: This may be a read error: a much more frequent sequence differs by one nucleotide. CDR3 bases: TGTGCCAGCAGCCGATTTCAGAGGGGGCCCTACGAGCAGTTCTTC. It translates to CASSRFQRGPYEQFF. The genes are TRBV7-2 and TRBJ2-7; 7 bases match TRBD1. Near its end, the DNA agrees better with TRBJ2-1, so the J call may be wrong. Germline V gene lookup returns CDR1 SGHTA and CDR2 FQGNSA. This CDR3 comprises 15 residues.

The chain is built from TRBV7-2 and TRBJ2-3; 12 nucleotides line up with TRBD1. The V gene end was trimmed by 6 bases and the J gene end by 0 bases; junction bases not matched to a gene: 25. CDR3 length: 23 amino acids. Germline loops: CDR1 SGHTA, CDR2 FQGNSA. In nucleotides, the CDR3 is TGTGCCAGCAGTCGGGACAGGGGGCGTAGGACGGGAGGGTTCAGCCTTAGCACAGATACGCAGTATTTT. Encoded protein: CASSRDRGRRTGGFSLSTDTQYF.

This clonotype was observed a few times. CDR3 in DNA: TGCAGTGCTCAGGAGGATAGCAATCAGCCCCAGCATTTT. Translated: CSAQEDSNQPQHF. V usage is TRBV20-1 and J usage is TRBJ1-5; no reliable D call. The CDR3 length is 13 residues. V lost 5 bases to trimming and J lost 0 bases, with 8 bases between them. Germline assignment: CDR1 DFQATT and CDR2 SNEGSKA (reference sequence).

This clonotype was detected only a few times. The chain uses TRBV7-9 and TRBJ1-4; D perhaps matches TRBD1 (6 bases). Trimming left V 3 bases short and J 6 bases short, with 14 bases between. This CDR3 spans 15 amino acids. Germline-derived CDR1 and CDR2 are SEHNR and FQNEAQ (reference sequence). CDR3 in amino acids: CASSFTGREDEKLFF. The CDR3 coding sequence is TGTGCCAGCAGCTTTACAGGGAGAGAGGATGAAAAACTGTTTTTT.

This rearrangement joins TRBV15 to TRBJ2-7, with TRBD2 matching over 12 bases. Germline-derived CDR1 and CDR2 are LNHNV and YYDKDF (reference sequence). Trimming cost V 4 bases and J 3 bases; bases outside gene matches: 4. CDR3 length: 15 amino acids. As DNA, the CDR3 is TGTGCCACCAGCACCCTAGCGGGAGGGTTCTACGAGCAGTACTTC. Translated: CATSTLAGGFYEQYF.

Ten or more counts support this clonotype. The rearrangement links TRBV29-1 to TRBJ1-1, with no clear D. The V gene lost 7 bases and the J gene lost 3 bases, with 9 bases spanning the gap. In germline, CDR1 is SQVTM, CDR2 ANQGSEA. This CDR3 has 11 residues. CDR3 region: CSGREHTEAFF. DNA for the CDR3: TGCAGCGGTAGAGAACACACTGAAGCTTTCTTT.

This clonotype was found a few times. V is TRBV5-1 and J is TRBJ2-2; 13 nucleotides match TRBD2. This CDR3 contains 20 residues. The V and J ends lost 0 bases and 3 bases, in that order; junction bases with no gene match: 11. Per germline, CDR1 SGHRS and CDR2 YFSETQ. DNA of the CDR3: TGCGCCAGCAGCTTGGCGACTAGCGGGGGGCCTTATGCCGACACCGGGGAGCTGTTTTTT. Its protein is CASSLATSGGPYADTGELFF.

The chain has TRBV20-1 and TRBJ1-4, with 7 bases fitting TRBD1. V lost 4 bases, J lost 6 bases, and 5 bases stayed unmatched. The CDR3 has 13 residues. The germline V gene encodes CDR1 DFQATT and CDR2 SNEGSKA (reference sequence). The CDR3 loop reads CSAKQGLYEKLFF. For the CDR3, the DNA is TGCAGTGCTAAACAGGGGTTGTATGAAAAACTGTTTTTT.

This clonotype was detected only a few times. The J gene is TRBJ1-1, the V gene TRBV28, with 8 bases that match TRBD1. Germline trimming cut 6 bases from V and 11 bases from J; bases unmatched to any gene: 8. Germline V gene sequence: CDR1 MDHEN, CDR2 SYDVKM. The CDR3 is 12 residues long. The CDR3 DNA reads as TGTGCCAGCAGCTCAGGACAGGGTCGGGCTTTCTTT. Amino acid sequence: CASSSGQGRAFF.

This clonotype was found a few times. The V gene is TRBV2, the J gene TRBJ2-1; possible D gene TRBD2, 6 bases. CDR3 length: 12 amino acids. Per the germline V gene, CDR1 is SNHLY and CDR2 is FYNNEI. V lost 7 bases, J lost 3 bases, and 7 bases lay in between. The CDR3 is CASNSGYNEQFF. In DNA form, the CDR3 reads TGTGCCAGCAATAGCGGCTACAATGAGCAGTTCTTC.

This clonotype was seen at least ten times. The J gene is TRBJ2-1, the V gene TRBV10-3, with D possibly being TRBD2 (6 bases). Trimming left V 8 bases short and J 1 base short, with 9 bases between. The length of the CDR3 is 13 residues. Germline CDR1 is ENHRY and CDR2 is SYGVKD. The chain's CDR3 is CAILAQSYNEQFF. The CDR3 nucleotides are TGTGCCATCCTAGCGCAGTCCTACAATGAGCAGTTCTTC.

This clonotype was detected many times. The CDR3 sequence: CASSRGLAGGVDNEQFF. The CDR3, as DNA: TGCGCCAGCAGCCGTGGACTAGCGGGAGGAGTCGACAATGAGCAGTTCTTC. The chain combines TRBV5-1 with TRBJ2-1; 14 bases match TRBD2. CDR1 is SGHRS and CDR2 is YFSETQ in the germline V gene. This CDR3 comprises 17 residues. J was trimmed by 5 bases and V by 4 bases; bases with no gene match: 8. The full variable domain, in which reference TRBV5-1 and TRBJ2-1 provide the parts outside the CDR3, is KAGVTQTPRYLIKTRGQQVTLSCSPISGHRSVSWYQQTPGQGLQFLFEYFSETQRNKGNFPGRFSGRQFSNSRSEMNVSTLELGDSALYLCASSRGLAGGVDNEQFFGPGTRLTVL.

This clonotype was detected many times. The J gene is TRBJ2-7, the V gene TRBV20-1, with 12 bases identical to TRBD2. Germline-derived CDR1 and CDR2 are DFQATT and SNEGSKA (reference sequence). The V and J ends lost 1 base and 2 bases, in that order; junction bases with no gene match: 6. The CDR3 is 16 amino acids. CDR3 DNA: TGCAGTGCTAGAGCTAGCGGGGGGGTTATAACCTACGAGCAGTACTTC. Translated: CSARASGGVITYEQYF.

This chain connects TRBV20-1 to TRBJ2-3; D possibly matches TRBD1 or TRBD2 (7 bases each). With 6 bases removed from V and 4 bases from J, the gap between germline ends came to 20 bases. In germline, CDR1 is DFQATT, CDR2 SNEGSKA (reference sequence). The CDR3 has 15 amino acids. In DNA form, the CDR3 reads TGCAGTGCCTCCGGGGGAGGGGGCGTCGCAGATACGCAGTATTTT. Amino acids: CSASGGGGVADTQYF.

V and J are TRBV20-1 and TRBJ1-1; D may be TRBD1 (6 bases). The CDR3 spans 15 residues. Germline V gene sequence: CDR1 DFQATT, CDR2 SNEGSKA (reference sequence). V lost 2 bases to trimming and J lost 1 base, with 14 bases between them. The CDR3 here is CSARRAGAGNTEAFF. Written as DNA, the CDR3 is TGCAGTGCTAGAAGGGCAGGGGCTGGGAACACTGAAGCTTTCTTT.

In its sample, this clonotype was seen many times. The chain links TRBV12-3 or TRBV12-4 to TRBJ2-1; D is ambiguous. Trimming cost V 4 bases and J 12 bases, with 10 bases left between them. The CDR3 is 11 amino acids. CDR3 DNA sequence: TGTGCCAGCAGTTCCCAGGCTGCGCAGTTCTTC. It codes for CASSSQAAQFF.

The V and J genes are TRBV3-1 and TRBJ1-2, with a possible D match to TRBD1 (5 bases). The CDR3 is made up of 15 amino acids. Germline CDR1 is LGHDT and CDR2 is YNNKEL (reference sequence). Trimming removed 1 base at V and 4 bases at J, with 13 bases between. The DNA of the CDR3 is TGTGCCAGCAGCCAAGCGGGGGGGGGTTTCTATGGCTACACCTTC. It translates to CASSQAGGGFYGYTF.

The rearrangement links TRBV11-3 to TRBJ1-5, with D unresolved. The CDR3 contains 17 residues. Between the trimmed V and J ends, which lost 3 bases and 2 bases, there was a span of 17 bases. Germline CDR1 is SGHNT and CDR2 is YENEEA. The CDR3 DNA sequence: TGTGCCAGCAGCTTCGTGTGGGTATGTAAAGGCAATCAGCCCCAGCATTTT. Translating it yields CASSFVWVCKGNQPQHF.

The V call is TRBV7-2, the J call TRBJ1-5, with 7 bases identical to TRBD1. Germline V gives CDR1 SGHTA, CDR2 FQGNSA. The V gene end was trimmed by 1 base and the J gene end by 9 bases; junction bases not matched to a gene: 9. The CDR3 spans 15 residues. The CDR3 spells CASSLELQGLMPQHF. In DNA form, the CDR3 reads TGTGCCAGCAGCTTAGAGTTACAGGGGTTGATGCCCCAGCATTTT.

The chain has TRBV6-2 or TRBV6-3 and TRBJ2-5; 14 positions match TRBD2. CDR3 length: 17 amino acids. Germline V gene lookup returns CDR1 MNHEY and CDR2 SVGEGT. The trim removed 6 bases at V and 1 base at J, leaving 7 bases unmatched. CDR3 residues: CASSRGTSGSRQETQYF. The CDR3 DNA reads as TGTGCCAGCAGCCGAGGGACTAGCGGGAGCCGCCAAGAGACCCAGTACTTC.

This clonotype has just a few counts. This sequence joins TRBV28 and TRBJ2-7, with TRBD1 identical over 9 bases. The CDR3 length is 15 residues. From germline, CDR1 is MDHEN and CDR2 SYDVKM. With 8 bases clipped from V and 5 bases from J, the junction kept 13 bases outside the gene matches. CDR3 nucleotides: TGTGCCAGCTCCGCTCAGGGACAGGGTAGCCACGAGCAGTACTTC. Translated, it gives CASSAQGQGSHEQYF.

This clonotype was observed a handful of times. Compared with germline, one end of the junction differs, possibly owing to a read error. The chain uses TRBV10-3 and TRBJ2-5, with TRBD1 matching over 7 bases. Germline V lookup: CDR1 ENHRY, CDR2 SYGVKD. CDR3 length equals 13 residues. The CDR3 protein is CPISGGQKETQYF. The CDR3 nucleotides read TGTCCCATCAGTGGGGGACAGAAAGAGACCCAGTACTTC.